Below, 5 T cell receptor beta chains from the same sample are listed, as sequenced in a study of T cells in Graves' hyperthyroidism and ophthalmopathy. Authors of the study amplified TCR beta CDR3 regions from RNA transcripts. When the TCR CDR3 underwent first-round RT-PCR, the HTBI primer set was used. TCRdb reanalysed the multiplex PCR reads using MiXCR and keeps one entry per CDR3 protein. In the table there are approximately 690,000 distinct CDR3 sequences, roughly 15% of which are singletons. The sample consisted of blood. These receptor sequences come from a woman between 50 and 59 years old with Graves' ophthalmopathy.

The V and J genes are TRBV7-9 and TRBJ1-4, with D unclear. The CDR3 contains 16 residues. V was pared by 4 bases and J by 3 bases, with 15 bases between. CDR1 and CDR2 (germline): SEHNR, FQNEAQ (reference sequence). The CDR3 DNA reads TGTGCCAGCAGCTCCACTTTACGTGCTTCTAATGAAAAACTGTTTTTT. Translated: CASSSTLRASNEKLFF.

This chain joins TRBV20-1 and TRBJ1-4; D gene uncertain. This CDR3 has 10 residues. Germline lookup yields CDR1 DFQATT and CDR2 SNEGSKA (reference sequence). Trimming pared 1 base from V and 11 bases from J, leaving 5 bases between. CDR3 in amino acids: CSARGGKLFF. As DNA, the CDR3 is TGCAGTGCTAGAGGAGGGAAACTGTTTTTT.

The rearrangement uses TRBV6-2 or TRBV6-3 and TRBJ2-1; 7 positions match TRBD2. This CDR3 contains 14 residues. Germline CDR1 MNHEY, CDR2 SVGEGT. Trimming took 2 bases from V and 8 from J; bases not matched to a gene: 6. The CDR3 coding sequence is TGTGCCAGCAGTTACGGGGCGGGAGTGGATGAGCAGTTCTTC. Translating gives CASSYGAGVDEQFF.

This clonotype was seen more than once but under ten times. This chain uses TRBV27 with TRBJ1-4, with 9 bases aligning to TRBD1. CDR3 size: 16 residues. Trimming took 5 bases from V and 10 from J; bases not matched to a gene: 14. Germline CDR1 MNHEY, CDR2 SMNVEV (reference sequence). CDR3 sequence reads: CASSPGRGQGRIKLFF. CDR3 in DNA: TGTGCCAGCAGTCCAGGCCGGGGACAGGGTCGGATAAAACTGTTTTTT.

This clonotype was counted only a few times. The CDR3 nucleotides read TGTGCCAGCAGTTCTGACAGGGGCTCTGGAAACACCATATATTTT. It codes for CASSSDRGSGNTIYF. The genes are TRBV2 and TRBJ1-3; 8 bases agree with TRBD1. CDR1 SNHLY and CDR2 FYNNEI come from the germline V gene. J lost 0 bases, V lost 5 bases, and 3 bases had no gene match. The length of the CDR3 is 15 residues.